The rows below give T cell receptor beta chains drawn from one sample of a study of control samples from healthy donors and cancer patients. Using immunoSEQ multiplex PCR, the repertoire was profiled, and TCRdb retains in-frame clones only, with some absent. This sample carries about 130,000 clones, approximately 95% of them seen once, and the ten largest clones take roughly 4%. Sequences were obtained from blood. These receptors all come from a young man in good health. CDR3s include the opening cysteine and the closing phenylalanine or tryptophan. Fields, in order: J gene, D gene, V gene, CDR3 protein. D genes are given only for firm matches.

j_gene: TRBJ1-2; d_gene: NA; v_gene: TRBV10-2; CDR3aa: CASRATDVRGTVFGYTF
j_gene: TRBJ1-2; d_gene: NA; v_gene: TRBV7-6; CDR3aa: CASSQKSGEEAYGYTF
j_gene: TRBJ2-2; d_gene: TRBD1; v_gene: TRBV6-5; CDR3aa: CASSLGQPNTGELFF
j_gene: TRBJ1-5; d_gene: TRBD1; v_gene: TRBV18; CDR3aa: CASSPDRVNQPQHF
j_gene: TRBJ2-3; d_gene: NA; v_gene: TRBV3-1/TRBV3-2; CDR3aa: CASSQDEADTQYF
j_gene: TRBJ2-1; d_gene: NA; v_gene: TRBV28; CDR3aa: CASSSGTRYNEQFF
j_gene: TRBJ2-1; d_gene: NA; v_gene: TRBV4-1; CDR3aa: CASSQDPASPYNEQFF
j_gene: TRBJ2-2; d_gene: TRBD1; v_gene: TRBV7-9; CDR3aa: CASSLHRGANTGELFF
j_gene: TRBJ1-6; d_gene: TRBD1; v_gene: TRBV2; CDR3aa: CARTHGQGAKNSPLHF
j_gene: TRBJ1-5; d_gene: NA; v_gene: TRBV2; CDR3aa: CASSAISQGYGNQPQHF
j_gene: TRBJ1-5; d_gene: NA; v_gene: TRBV11-2; CDR3aa: CASSRGTAHQPQHF
j_gene: TRBJ2-5; d_gene: TRBD2; v_gene: TRBV2; CDR3aa: CASSGGRILAGGLETQYF
j_gene: TRBJ1-1; d_gene: NA; v_gene: TRBV5-1; CDR3aa: CASSLMAGASLPNTEAFF
j_gene: TRBJ1-4; d_gene: NA; v_gene: TRBV4-3; CDR3aa: CASSLTTATNEKLFF
j_gene: TRBJ2-7; d_gene: NA; v_gene: TRBV10-1; CDR3aa: CASSESRTDYEQYF
j_gene: TRBJ2-5; d_gene: NA; v_gene: TRBV11-1; CDR3aa: CASSFSRREIQETQYF
j_gene: TRBJ2-2; d_gene: NA; v_gene: TRBV5-1; CDR3aa: CASSLDYTRLSTGELFF
j_gene: TRBJ1-6; d_gene: TRBD1; v_gene: TRBV10-2; CDR3aa: CASSEWGTGSASLHF
j_gene: TRBJ1-1; d_gene: NA; v_gene: TRBV12-3/TRBV12-4; CDR3aa: CASSLLRGSEAFF
j_gene: TRBJ1-1; d_gene: NA; v_gene: TRBV12-3/TRBV12-4; CDR3aa: CASSLGQNTEAFF
j_gene: TRBJ1-1; d_gene: NA; v_gene: TRBV27; CDR3aa: CASSIRPNTEAFF
j_gene: TRBJ2-5; d_gene: TRBD2; v_gene: TRBV3-1/TRBV3-2; CDR3aa: CASRLLAGGQETQYF
j_gene: TRBJ1-1; d_gene: NA; v_gene: TRBV7-2; CDR3aa: CASSLDDPTGTKTEAFF
j_gene: TRBJ1-6; d_gene: NA; v_gene: TRBV11-2; CDR3aa: CASRRGQTNSPLHF
j_gene: TRBJ2-7; d_gene: TRBD2; v_gene: TRBV7-2; CDR3aa: CASSLSGNSYGQYF
j_gene: TRBJ2-6; d_gene: NA; v_gene: TRBV5-1; CDR3aa: CASSPLSGANVLTF
j_gene: TRBJ2-1; d_gene: TRBD1; v_gene: TRBV12-5; CDR3aa: CASGLQSGQNPNEQFF
j_gene: TRBJ2-1; d_gene: NA; v_gene: TRBV6-2/TRBV6-3; CDR3aa: CASSQDSFNEQFF
j_gene: TRBJ1-5; d_gene: NA; v_gene: TRBV21-1; CDR3aa: CASSKGRGAKGQPQHF
j_gene: TRBJ2-5; d_gene: TRBD2; v_gene: TRBV2; CDR3aa: CASTLLAGVETQYF
j_gene: TRBJ2-1; d_gene: NA; v_gene: TRBV27; CDR3aa: CASRGLTYNEQFF
j_gene: TRBJ2-5; d_gene: NA; v_gene: TRBV5-1; CDR3aa: CASSLVAYQETQYF
j_gene: TRBJ2-5; d_gene: NA; v_gene: TRBV9; CDR3aa: CASITPFFSQYF
j_gene: TRBJ1-1; d_gene: TRBD1; v_gene: TRBV9; CDR3aa: CASSPGQGDTEAFF
j_gene: TRBJ1-6; d_gene: TRBD1; v_gene: TRBV6-5; CDR3aa: CASSLDRSPLRALHF
j_gene: TRBJ1-6; d_gene: TRBD1; v_gene: TRBV11-3; CDR3aa: CASSPRDRGGSPLHF
j_gene: TRBJ1-1; d_gene: NA; v_gene: TRBV28; CDR3aa: CASSFGGGNTEAFF
j_gene: TRBJ1-1; d_gene: NA; v_gene: TRBV6-6; CDR3aa: CASRPPQGLGNTEAFF
j_gene: TRBJ2-3; d_gene: NA; v_gene: TRBV5-1; CDR3aa: CASSLEFFTDTQYF
j_gene: TRBJ2-5; d_gene: NA; v_gene: TRBV9; CDR3aa: CASSGGLDWRETQYF
j_gene: TRBJ2-5; d_gene: NA; v_gene: TRBV24-1; CDR3aa: CATNEGTGGDETQYF